This record looks at one TCR beta chain sequence and its context. Antigen: not known. This sample is part of a study of T cells expressing NK-cell markers. On the study more broadly: According to the study, TCR beta repertoires originated from sorted CD3+CD56+NKG2C+, CD3+CD56+NKG2C- and CD3+CD56-NKG2C+ T cells. With respect to HCMV, most of the eight sequenced donors were seropositive, and one was seronegative.

TCRdb processed the 5' RACE reads again and assigns one entry to each CDR3 protein, with no DNA. The sample table includes approximately 110,000 distinct CDR3 sequences. General study points: These clonotypes also led the CD3+CD56-NKG2C+ fraction in a handful of donors.

CDR1 SGHVS and CDR2 FNYEAQ come from the germline V gene. This CDR3 is built from 13 residues. The source of this sequence is a woman between 18 and 69 years old in good health. The sample taken for sequencing was blood T cells: a sorted CD56 or NKG2C T cell subset, CD4+ or CD8+ T cells, or bulk PBMC T cells (not recorded which). The rearrangement links TRBV7-6 to TRBJ2-5; absent DNA, TCRdb's TRBD2 call cannot be checked. CDR3 residues: CASSPSGYETQYF.